This is a list of T cell receptor beta chains from one sample in a study of technical replicates of blood from a few donors. The protocol was immunoSEQ multiplex PCR, while the TCRdb copy is restricted to in-frame clones and leaves out a portion. The table has fewer than 90,000 clones, almost 98% seen once. Sequencing was done on a sample of T cells isolated from PBMCs. These TCRs come from a human donor in good health. The CDR3 runs from the conserved cysteine through the conserved F or W. Fields, in order: V gene, J gene, D gene, clone size, CDR3 DNA, CDR3 protein. The D gene is left open where the match is weak. Part of the rows lack a size; the others show once, few, many or a class for expanded clones.

TRBV2	TRBJ2-1	TRBD2	NA	TGTGCCAGCAGGGTAGCGGGGGGTGCCGACAATGAGCAGTTCTTC	CASRVAGGADNEQFF
TRBV11-3	TRBJ2-2	NA	NA	TGTGCCAGCAGCTTAGCCGATCGATTCACTACCCACACCGGGGAGCTGTTTTTT	CASSLADRFTTHTGELFF
TRBV10-3	TRBJ1-2	NA	NA	TGTGCCATCAGTGGGGGGCGAAGTGTCAGTTTTGGTGGCTACACCTTC	CAISGGRSVSFGGYTF
TRBV6-6	TRBJ1-2	TRBD1	NA	TGTGCCAGCAGTTACCCCCGGGACAGGGAGGACCACACCTTC	CASSYPRDREDHTF
TRBV7-3	TRBJ1-2	TRBD1	NA	TGTGCCAGCAGCTTATCGGCAGGGGGTAGTGGCTACACCTTC	CASSLSAGGSGYTF
TRBV14	TRBJ2-6	NA	NA	TGTGCCAGCAGCCCGTTAGGACAGAACTCTGGGGCCAACGTCCTGACTTTC	CASSPLGQNSGANVLTF
TRBV6-1	TRBJ1-2	NA	NA	TGTGCCAGCAGTGCGGGGGGGAGCTATGGCTACACCTTC	CASSAGGSYGYTF
TRBV9	TRBJ2-1	TRBD2	NA	TGTGCCAGCAGCGCGCCGACTAGCGGGGGCCCGTGGGATGAGCAGTTCTTC	CASSAPTSGGPWDEQFF
TRBV29-1	TRBJ1-1	TRBD1	NA	TGCAGCGTAGGGACAGGCAGGTTGAACACTGAAGCTTTCTTT	CSVGTGRLNTEAFF
TRBV7-6	TRBJ1-3	TRBD1	once	TGTGCCAGCAGCTTATGGCAGGGGGCAGGTGGAAACACCATATATTTT	CASSLWQGAGGNTIYF
TRBV29-1	TRBJ1-1	NA	NA	TGCAGCCTCCTGCGGGGGATGGACACTGAAGCTTTCTTT	CSLLRGMDTEAFF
TRBV6-5	TRBJ1-6	TRBD1	NA	TGTGCCAGCTGCCGTGGGACAGGCAATTCACCCCTCCACTTT	CASCRGTGNSPLHF
TRBV5-8	TRBJ2-3	TRBD2	NA	TGTGCCAGCAACACAGCGGGGCACACAGATACGCAGTATTTT	CASNTAGHTDTQYF
TRBV4-2	TRBJ1-2	NA	once	TGTGCCAGCAGCCACCCCCAGGCAGAGGGCTATGGCTACACCTTC	CASSHPQAEGYGYTF
TRBV19	TRBJ1-6	NA	NA	TGTGCCAGTAGTATTAATCTAGGAGGGGCCGATAATTCACCCCTCCACTTT	CASSINLGGADNSPLHF
TRBV29-1	TRBJ2-7	NA	NA	TGCAGCGTTGAAGGGGGTCCGGGGATCTACGAGCAGTACTTC	CSVEGGPGIYEQYF
TRBV14	TRBJ2-3	TRBD2	few	TGTGCCAGCGGGCAGATCGGACTAGCGGCATCTACGCAGTATTTT	CASGQIGLAASTQYF
TRBV6-4	TRBJ1-5	NA	NA	TGTGCCAGCAGTATGGGCCCTAACAGGCCCCAGCATTTT	CASSMGPNRPQHF
TRBV4-1	TRBJ2-1	TRBD2	once	TGCGCCAGCAGCCAAGATCCCGGGGGGGCTGGATACAATGAGCAGTTCTTC	CASSQDPGGAGYNEQFF
TRBV30	TRBJ1-2	TRBD1	NA	TGTGCCTGGAGTGTCCCCGACAGGGGGCTTAAGAGGAACTATGGCTACACCTTC	CAWSVPDRGLKRNYGYTF
TRBV6-6	TRBJ2-7	NA	NA	TGTGCCAGCAGTTATTTCGGAAAAAGGGGCTACGAGCAGTACTTC	CASSYFGKRGYEQYF
TRBV4-1	TRBJ2-2	NA	NA	TGCGCCAGCCATGGACAGAGAAACACCGGGGAGCTGTTTTTT	CASHGQRNTGELFF
TRBV5-1	TRBJ1-6	TRBD1	NA	TGCGCCAGCTCTCGGGGACAGTATAATTCACCCCTCCACTTT	CASSRGQYNSPLHF
TRBV4-1	TRBJ1-1	NA	NA	TGCGCCAGCAGCCGACCGACAGGCCAGAACACTGAAGCTTTCTTT	CASSRPTGQNTEAFF
TRBV10-3	TRBJ1-5	NA	NA	TGTGCCATCACAGATAATCAGCCCCAGCATTTT	CAITDNQPQHF
TRBV28	TRBJ2-7	NA	NA	TGTGCCAGCAGTTTGCCCAGGGCCCTCCACGAGCAGTACTTC	CASSLPRALHEQYF
TRBV7-9	TRBJ2-7	NA	NA	TGTGCCAGCAGCTCCATTTACGAGCAGTACTTC	CASSSIYEQYF
TRBV4-2	TRBJ2-3	NA	NA	TGTGCCAGCAGCCAAGCGGGGGGCGGTAGGACAGATACGCAGTATTTT	CASSQAGGGRTDTQYF
TRBV9	TRBJ1-2	NA	NA	TGTGCCAGCAGCGCGACATCAGGACAGCTTTATGGCTACACCTTC	CASSATSGQLYGYTF
TRBV5-1	TRBJ2-2	NA	few	TGCGCCAGCAGCTTGGGACTAGTTGCGAACACCGGGGAGCTGTTTTTT	CASSLGLVANTGELFF
TRBV5-6	TRBJ2-7	NA	NA	TGTGCCAGCAGCCAGATAGCGGATACCTACGAGCAGTACTTC	CASSQIADTYEQYF
TRBV6-1	TRBJ1-1	TRBD1	once	TGTGCCAGCAGTACCCAAACAGGGGACACTGAAGCTTTCTTT	CASSTQTGDTEAFF
TRBV19	TRBJ1-2	TRBD1	NA	TGTGCCAGTAGTTCTTTGGGGACAGGGAGGATAGAAGGCTACACCTTC	CASSSLGTGRIEGYTF
TRBV5-1	TRBJ2-7	TRBD1	NA	TGCGCCAGCAGCTTGGAGGTGACAGGGGGGTACGAGCAGTACTTC	CASSLEVTGGYEQYF
TRBV28	TRBJ1-2	TRBD1	NA	TGTGCCAGCAGTTTAAGACAGGGGTATGGCTACACCTTC	CASSLRQGYGYTF
TRBV2	TRBJ1-1	TRBD1	NA	TGTGCCAGCAGTGTCCAGGGGGCGTTGACTGAAGCTTTCTTT	CASSVQGALTEAFF
TRBV6-8	TRBJ2-7	NA	NA	TGTGCCAGCAGCCCACCGGGGTTACCCTACGAGCAGTACTTC	CASSPPGLPYEQYF
TRBV2	TRBJ2-5	NA	NA	TGTGCCAGCAGTGGGCAGACCCAGTACTTC	CASSGQTQYF
TRBV2	TRBJ1-5	NA	NA	TGTGCCAGCTCCCAAGAAGGGGTCAATCAGCCCCAGCATTTT	CASSQEGVNQPQHF